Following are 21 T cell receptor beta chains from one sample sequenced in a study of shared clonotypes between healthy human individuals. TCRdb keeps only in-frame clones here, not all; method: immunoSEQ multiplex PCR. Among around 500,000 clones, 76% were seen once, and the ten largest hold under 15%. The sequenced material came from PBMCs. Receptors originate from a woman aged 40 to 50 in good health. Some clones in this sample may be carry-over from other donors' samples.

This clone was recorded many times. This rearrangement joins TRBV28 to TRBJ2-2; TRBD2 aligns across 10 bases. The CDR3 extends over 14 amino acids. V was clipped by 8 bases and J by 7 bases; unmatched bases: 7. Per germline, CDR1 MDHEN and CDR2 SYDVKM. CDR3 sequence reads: CASWASGSGGELFF. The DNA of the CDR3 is TGTGCCAGCTGGGCTAGCGGGAGTGGCGGGGAGCTGTTTTTT.

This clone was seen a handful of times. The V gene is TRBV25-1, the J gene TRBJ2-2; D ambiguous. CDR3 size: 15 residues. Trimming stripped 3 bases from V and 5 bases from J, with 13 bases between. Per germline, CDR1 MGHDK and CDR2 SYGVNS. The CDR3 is CASSDNLGRTGELFF. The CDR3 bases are TGTGCCAGCAGTGACAATCTCGGCCGTACCGGGGAGCTGTTTTTT.

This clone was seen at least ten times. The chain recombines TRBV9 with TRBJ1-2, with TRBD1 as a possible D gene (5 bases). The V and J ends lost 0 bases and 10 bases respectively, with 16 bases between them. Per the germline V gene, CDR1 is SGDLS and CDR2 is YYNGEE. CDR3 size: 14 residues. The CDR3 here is CASSVEPTAFNYTF. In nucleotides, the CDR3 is TGTGCCAGCAGCGTAGAGCCGACAGCTTTTAACTACACCTTC.

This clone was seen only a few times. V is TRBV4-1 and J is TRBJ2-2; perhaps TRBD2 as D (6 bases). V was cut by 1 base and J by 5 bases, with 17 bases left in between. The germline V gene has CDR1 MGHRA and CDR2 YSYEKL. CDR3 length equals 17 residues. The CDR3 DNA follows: TGCGCCAGCAGCCAAGTTCGGCTAGCGATATCGACCGGGGAGCTGTTTTTT. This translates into CASSQVRLAISTGELFF.

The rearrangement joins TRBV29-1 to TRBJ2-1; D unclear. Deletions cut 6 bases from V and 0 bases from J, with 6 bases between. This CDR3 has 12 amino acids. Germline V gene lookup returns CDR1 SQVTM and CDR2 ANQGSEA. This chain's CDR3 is CSVQSSYNEQFF. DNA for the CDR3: TGCAGCGTACAGAGCTCCTACAATGAGCAGTTCTTC.

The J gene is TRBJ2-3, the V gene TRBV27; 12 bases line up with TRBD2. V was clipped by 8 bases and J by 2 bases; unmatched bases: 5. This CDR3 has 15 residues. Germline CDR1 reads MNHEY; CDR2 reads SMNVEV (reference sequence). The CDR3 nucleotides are TGTGCCAGCCGAAGACTAGCGGGGGTCACAGATACGCAGTATTTT. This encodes CASRRLAGVTDTQYF.

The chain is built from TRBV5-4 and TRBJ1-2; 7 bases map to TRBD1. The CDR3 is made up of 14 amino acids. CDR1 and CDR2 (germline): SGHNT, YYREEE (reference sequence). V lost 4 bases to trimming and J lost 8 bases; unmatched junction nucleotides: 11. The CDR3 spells CASSPPDRVGGYTF. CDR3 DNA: TGTGCCAGCAGCCCCCCTGACAGGGTAGGGGGCTACACCTTC.

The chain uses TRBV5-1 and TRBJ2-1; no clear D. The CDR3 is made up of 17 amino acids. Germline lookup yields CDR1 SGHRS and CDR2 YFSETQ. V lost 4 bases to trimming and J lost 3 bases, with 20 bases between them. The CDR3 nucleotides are TGCGCCAGCAGCCCAAAAGACCCCCAAGGGATCTACAATGAGCAGTTCTTC. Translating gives CASSPKDPQGIYNEQFF. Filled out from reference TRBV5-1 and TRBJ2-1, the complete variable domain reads KAGVTQTPRYLIKTRGQQVTLSCSPISGHRSVSWYQQTPGQGLQFLFEYFSETQRNKGNFPGRFSGRQFSNSRSEMNVSTLELGDSALYLCASSPKDPQGIYNEQFFGPGTRLTVL.

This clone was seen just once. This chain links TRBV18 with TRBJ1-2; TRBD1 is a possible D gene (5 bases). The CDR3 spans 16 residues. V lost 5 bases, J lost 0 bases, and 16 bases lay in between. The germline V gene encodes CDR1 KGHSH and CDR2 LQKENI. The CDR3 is CASSARRDASNYGYTF. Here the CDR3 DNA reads TGTGCCAGCTCAGCAAGACGGGACGCATCTAACTATGGCTACACCTTC.

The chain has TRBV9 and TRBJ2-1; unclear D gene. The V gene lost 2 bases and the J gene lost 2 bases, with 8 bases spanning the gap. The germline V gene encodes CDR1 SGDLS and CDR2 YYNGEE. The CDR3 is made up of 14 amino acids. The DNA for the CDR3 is TGTGCCAGCAGCGTGCGTGGGGCCTACAATGAGCAGTTCTTC. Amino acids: CASSVRGAYNEQFF.

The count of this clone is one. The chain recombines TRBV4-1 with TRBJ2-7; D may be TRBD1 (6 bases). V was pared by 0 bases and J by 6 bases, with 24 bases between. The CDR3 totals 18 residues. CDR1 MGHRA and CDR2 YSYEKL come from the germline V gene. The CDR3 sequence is CASSQEPQGMVRLSEQYF. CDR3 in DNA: TGCGCCAGCAGCCAAGAGCCCCAGGGGATGGTGCGACTTTCCGAGCAGTACTTC.

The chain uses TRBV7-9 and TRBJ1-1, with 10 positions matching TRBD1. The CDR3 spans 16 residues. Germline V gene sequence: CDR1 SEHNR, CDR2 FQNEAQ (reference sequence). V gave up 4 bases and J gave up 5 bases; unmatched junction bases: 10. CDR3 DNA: TGTGCCAGCAGCTCCCATAGGACAGGGGGGAGGACTGAAGCTTTCTTT. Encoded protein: CASSSHRTGGRTEAFF.

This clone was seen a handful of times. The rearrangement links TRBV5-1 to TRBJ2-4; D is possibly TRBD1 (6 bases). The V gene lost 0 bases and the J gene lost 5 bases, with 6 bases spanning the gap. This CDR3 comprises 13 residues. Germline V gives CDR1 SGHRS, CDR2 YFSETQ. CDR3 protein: CASSLGTENIQYF. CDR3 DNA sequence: TGCGCCAGCAGCTTGGGGACAGAAAACATTCAGTACTTC.

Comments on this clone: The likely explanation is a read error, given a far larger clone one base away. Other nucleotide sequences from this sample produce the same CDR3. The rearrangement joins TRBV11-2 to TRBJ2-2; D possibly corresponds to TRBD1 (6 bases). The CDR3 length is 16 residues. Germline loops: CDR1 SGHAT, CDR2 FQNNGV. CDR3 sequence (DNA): TGTGCCAGCAGCTTAAACCCAGGCAGGGACACCGGGGAGCTGTTCTTT. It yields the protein CASSLNPGRDTGELFF. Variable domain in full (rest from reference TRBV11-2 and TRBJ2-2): EAGVAQSPRYKIIEKRQSVAFWCNPISGHATLYWYQQILGQGPKLLIQFQNNGVVDDSQLPKDRFSAERLKGVDSTLKIQPAKLEDSAVYLCASSLNPGRDTGELFFGEGSRLTVL.

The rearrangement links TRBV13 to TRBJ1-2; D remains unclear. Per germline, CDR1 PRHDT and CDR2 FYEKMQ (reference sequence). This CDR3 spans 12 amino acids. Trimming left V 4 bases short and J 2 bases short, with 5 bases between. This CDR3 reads CASSSRNYGYTF. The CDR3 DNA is TGTGCCAGCAGCTCGAGAAACTATGGCTACACCTTC. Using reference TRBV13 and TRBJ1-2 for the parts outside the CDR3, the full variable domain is AAGVIQSPRHLIKEKRETATLKCYPIPRHDTVYWYQQGPGQDPQFLISFYEKMQSDKGSIPDRFSAQQFSDYHSELNMSSLELGDSALYFCASSSRNYGYTFGSGTRLTVV.

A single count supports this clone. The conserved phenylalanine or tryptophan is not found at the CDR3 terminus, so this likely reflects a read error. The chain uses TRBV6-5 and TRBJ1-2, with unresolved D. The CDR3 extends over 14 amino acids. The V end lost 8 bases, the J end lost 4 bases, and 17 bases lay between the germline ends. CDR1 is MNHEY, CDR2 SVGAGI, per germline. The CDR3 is CASAPQRDSYGYTS. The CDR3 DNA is TGTGCCAGCGCCCCCCAGAGGGATAGCTATGGCTACACCTCC.

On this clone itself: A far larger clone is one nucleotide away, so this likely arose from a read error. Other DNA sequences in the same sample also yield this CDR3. CDR3 in amino acids: CASSVGGPGNTIYF. The CDR3 nucleotides are TGTGCCAGCAGCGTCGGAGGGCCTGGAAACACCATATATTTT. The chain couples TRBV2 to TRBJ1-3; no firm D call. Between the trimmed V and J ends, which lost 6 bases and 2 bases, there was a span of 11 bases. Germline assignment: CDR1 SNHLY and CDR2 FYNNEI. The CDR3 consists of 14 residues.

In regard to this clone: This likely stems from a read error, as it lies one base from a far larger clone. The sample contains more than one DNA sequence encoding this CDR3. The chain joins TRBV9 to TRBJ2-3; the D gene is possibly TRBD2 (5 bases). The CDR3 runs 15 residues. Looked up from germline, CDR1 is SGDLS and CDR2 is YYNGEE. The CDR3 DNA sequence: TGTGCCAGCAGCCTACTACTGGCGGGCACAGATACACAGTATTTT. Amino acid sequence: CASSLLLAGTDTQYF. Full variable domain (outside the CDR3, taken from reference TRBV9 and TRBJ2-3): DSGVTQTPKHLITATGQRVTLRCSPRSGDLSVYWYQQSLDQGLQFLIQYYNGEERAKGNILERFSAQQFPDLHSELNLSSLELGDSALYFCASSLLLAGTDTQYFGPGTRLTVL.

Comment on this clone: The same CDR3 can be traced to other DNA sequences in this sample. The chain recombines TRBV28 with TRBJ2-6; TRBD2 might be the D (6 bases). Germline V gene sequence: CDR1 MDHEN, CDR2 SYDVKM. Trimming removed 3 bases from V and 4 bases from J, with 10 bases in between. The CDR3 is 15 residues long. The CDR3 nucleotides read TGTGCCAGCAGTTTTGGGGGGTTAGGGGCCAACGTCCTGACTTTC. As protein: CASSFGGLGANVLTF.

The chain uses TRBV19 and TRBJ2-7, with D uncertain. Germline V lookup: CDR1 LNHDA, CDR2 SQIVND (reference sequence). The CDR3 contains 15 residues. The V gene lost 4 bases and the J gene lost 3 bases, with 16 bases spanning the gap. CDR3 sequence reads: CASSKRSVVVYEQYF. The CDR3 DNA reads TGTGCCAGTAGTAAGAGGAGTGTAGTCGTCTACGAGCAGTACTTC.

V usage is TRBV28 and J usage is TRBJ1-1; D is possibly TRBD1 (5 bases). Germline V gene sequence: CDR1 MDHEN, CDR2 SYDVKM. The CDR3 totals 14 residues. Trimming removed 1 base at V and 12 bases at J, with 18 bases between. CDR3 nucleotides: TGTGCCAGCAGTTTATTTGACAGCCTATCGGGGACTTTCTTT. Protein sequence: CASSLFDSLSGTFF.